A selection of T cell receptor beta chains follows, all from one sample in a study of post-analysis software for immune sequencing data. TCRdb passed the PCR reads through MiXCR, listing each CDR3 protein once. The table lists some 240,000 distinct CDR3 sequences, just over 35% of them singletons. The sequenced material came from blood. These receptors all come from a girl aged 5-17 years with multiple sclerosis. CDR3s include the opening cysteine and the closing phenylalanine or tryptophan. D genes are given only for firm matches. Clone size, where shown, is once, few, many, or a class for clones that have expanded.

J gene: TRBJ2-7; D gene: -; clone size: -; V gene: TRBV4-1; CDR3 DNA: TGCGCCAGCAGCCAAGAGTACCTCAGTATTGGCGAGCAGTACTTC; CDR3 protein: CASSQEYLSIGEQYF
J gene: TRBJ1-1; D gene: -; clone size: few; V gene: TRBV12-3/TRBV12-4; CDR3 DNA: TGTGCCAGCGTTAAGGGGGGGTACACTGAAGCTTTCTTT; CDR3 protein: CASVKGGYTEAFF
J gene: TRBJ1-1; D gene: -; clone size: -; V gene: TRBV11-2; CDR3 DNA: TGTGCCAGCAGCTCAGGCAAGCACTGGGCTGAAGCTTTCTTT; CDR3 protein: CASSSGKHWAEAFF
J gene: TRBJ1-2; D gene: -; clone size: -; V gene: TRBV3-1; CDR3 DNA: TGTGCCAGCAACCCGGGGAGCGGGAACTATGGCTACACCTTC; CDR3 protein: CASNPGSGNYGYTF
J gene: TRBJ2-7; D gene: -; clone size: -; V gene: TRBV10-3; CDR3 DNA: TGTGCCATCACGGCCACAGGACCCTACGAGCAGTACTTC; CDR3 protein: CAITATGPYEQYF
J gene: TRBJ1-4; D gene: -; clone size: many; V gene: TRBV29-1; CDR3 DNA: TGCAGCGTTGGAGGGACATCGGAAAAACTGTTTTTT; CDR3 protein: CSVGGTSEKLFF
J gene: TRBJ1-2; D gene: -; clone size: once; V gene: TRBV24-1; CDR3 DNA: TGTGCCACCAGTGCGGACAACCGACTTTCTGGCTACACCTTC; CDR3 protein: CATSADNRLSGYTF
J gene: TRBJ2-5; D gene: -; clone size: many; V gene: TRBV5-6; CDR3 DNA: TGTGCCAGCAGCTCCTACAGGGTTCGAGAGACCCAGTACTTC; CDR3 protein: CASSSYRVRETQYF
J gene: TRBJ2-2; D gene: TRBD2; clone size: few; V gene: TRBV5-1; CDR3 DNA: TGCGCCAGCAGCTTGGGACTAGCGGGGGCCTACACCGGGGAGCTGTTTTTT; CDR3 protein: CASSLGLAGAYTGELFF
J gene: TRBJ2-3; D gene: -; clone size: many; V gene: TRBV12-1; CDR3 DNA: TGTGCCAGCAGCTTTGTAATAGGGAGCGGGATTGCAGATACGCAGTATTTT; CDR3 protein: CASSFVIGSGIADTQYF
J gene: TRBJ2-5; D gene: -; clone size: -; V gene: TRBV29-1; CDR3 DNA: TGCAGCGCCGCTATCCGGGGACAAGAGACCCAGTACTTC; CDR3 protein: CSAAIRGQETQYF
J gene: TRBJ1-1; D gene: -; clone size: few; V gene: TRBV5-1; CDR3 DNA: TGCGCCAGCAGCTTGAGGCAGTTGAACACTGAAGCTTTCTTT; CDR3 protein: CASSLRQLNTEAFF
J gene: TRBJ1-2; D gene: TRBD1; clone size: many; V gene: TRBV7-9; CDR3 DNA: TGTGCCAGCAGCAAAGGACAGGGGAACTATGGCTACACCTTC; CDR3 protein: CASSKGQGNYGYTF
J gene: TRBJ1-6; D gene: -; clone size: -; V gene: TRBV19; CDR3 DNA: TGTGCCAGTAGTATAGATTGGGATTCACCCCTCCACTTT; CDR3 protein: CASSIDWDSPLHF
J gene: TRBJ2-7; D gene: -; clone size: many; V gene: TRBV11-1; CDR3 DNA: TGTGCCAGCAGCAACCCCCCGGGGTACGAGCAGTACTTC; CDR3 protein: CASSNPPGYEQYF
J gene: TRBJ2-7; D gene: -; clone size: -; V gene: TRBV12-3/TRBV12-4; CDR3 DNA: TGTGCCAGCAGTTTTTCCGACGGAGACGAGCAGTACTTC; CDR3 protein: CASSFSDGDEQYF
J gene: TRBJ2-1; D gene: TRBD2; clone size: once; V gene: TRBV10-3; CDR3 DNA: TGTGCCATCAGCCTATTACCAGCGGGAGGAGTTTATGAGCAGTTCTTC; CDR3 protein: CAISLLPAGGVYEQFF
J gene: TRBJ2-7; D gene: TRBD1; clone size: -; V gene: TRBV7-9; CDR3 DNA: TGTGCCAGCAGCTTAGAGGGACAGTCGCTCGAGCAGTACTTC; CDR3 protein: CASSLEGQSLEQYF
J gene: TRBJ2-5; D gene: TRBD1; clone size: -; V gene: TRBV29-1; CDR3 DNA: TGCAGCGTTGGGGGACAGCTCCAAGAGACCCAGTACTTC; CDR3 protein: CSVGGQLQETQYF
J gene: TRBJ2-5; D gene: -; clone size: -; V gene: TRBV5-1; CDR3 DNA: TGCGCCAGCAGCCGAACCGCGGGGAGCCAAGAGACCCAGTACTTC; CDR3 protein: CASSRTAGSQETQYF
J gene: TRBJ2-2; D gene: -; clone size: many; V gene: TRBV5-4; CDR3 DNA: TGTGCCAGCAGCTTGGACAGGGGGGGGGCGAACACCGGGGAGCTGTTTTTT; CDR3 protein: CASSLDRGGANTGELFF
J gene: TRBJ1-4; D gene: -; clone size: -; V gene: TRBV7-8; CDR3 DNA: TGTGCCAGCAGCTTCGGTTTCACTAATGAAAAACTGTTTTTT; CDR3 protein: CASSFGFTNEKLFF
J gene: TRBJ1-1; D gene: -; clone size: -; V gene: TRBV5-1; CDR3 DNA: TGCGCCAGCAGCGAGGCCCAGGGGTGGAACACTGAAGCTTTCTTT; CDR3 protein: CASSEAQGWNTEAFF
J gene: TRBJ2-3; D gene: -; clone size: many; V gene: TRBV12-3/TRBV12-4; CDR3 DNA: TGTGCCAGCAGCCCGACAGGCTTTAGCACAGATACGCAGTATTTT; CDR3 protein: CASSPTGFSTDTQYF
J gene: TRBJ2-1; D gene: TRBD1; clone size: -; V gene: TRBV12-3/TRBV12-4; CDR3 DNA: TGTGCCAGCAGTGTACCTCAAGGGACAGGGGAAATGCGAGTCAGGGTCAATGAGCAGTTCTTC; CDR3 protein: CASSVPQGTGEMRVRVNEQFF
J gene: TRBJ1-2; D gene: -; clone size: -; V gene: TRBV30; CDR3 DNA: TGTGCCTGGAGTGTGCAGGCAGACTATGGCTGCACCTTC; CDR3 protein: CAWSVQADYGCTF
J gene: TRBJ1-1; D gene: -; clone size: many; V gene: TRBV6-5; CDR3 DNA: TGTGCCAGCAGGAATGCAGGGGCCCACACTGAAGCTTTCTTT; CDR3 protein: CASRNAGAHTEAFF
J gene: TRBJ2-3; D gene: TRBD2; clone size: few; V gene: TRBV5-1; CDR3 DNA: TGCGCCAGCAGCCCGGGACTAGCGGGAGAGGCAGATACGCAGTATTTT; CDR3 protein: CASSPGLAGEADTQYF
J gene: TRBJ2-5; D gene: TRBD2; clone size: -; V gene: TRBV7-2; CDR3 DNA: TGTGCCAGCAGCATCGGACTAGCGGGAGTGAGGGGGACCCAGTACTTC; CDR3 protein: CASSIGLAGVRGTQYF
J gene: TRBJ2-5; D gene: TRBD1; clone size: -; V gene: TRBV11-3; CDR3 DNA: TGTGCCAGCAGCCCAGGGACAGTTGCGGAGACCCAGTACTTC; CDR3 protein: CASSPGTVAETQYF
J gene: TRBJ2-5; D gene: TRBD2; clone size: many; V gene: TRBV27; CDR3 DNA: TGTGCCAGCAGTTTCGGACTAGCGGGAGGGAACCAAGAGACCCAGTACTTC; CDR3 protein: CASSFGLAGGNQETQYF
J gene: TRBJ2-2; D gene: TRBD2; clone size: -; V gene: TRBV5-1; CDR3 DNA: TGCGCCAGCAGGGGCCCCGGGACTAGCGCCACCGGGGAGCGGTTTTTT; CDR3 protein: CASRGPGTSATGERFF
J gene: TRBJ1-1; D gene: TRBD1; clone size: -; V gene: TRBV12-3/TRBV12-4; CDR3 DNA: TGTGCCAGCAGCCTGACAGGGGGTGAAGCTTTCTTT; CDR3 protein: CASSLTGGEAFF
J gene: TRBJ2-3; D gene: TRBD2; clone size: -; V gene: TRBV20-1; CDR3 DNA: TGCAGTGCGATTGCTAGCGGAGTTAGCACAGATACGCAGTATTTT; CDR3 protein: CSAIASGVSTDTQYF
J gene: TRBJ2-7; D gene: -; clone size: once; V gene: TRBV27; CDR3 DNA: TGTGCCAGCAGTCCCCGCCCCCCCGGGGACTCCTACGAGCAGTACTTC; CDR3 protein: CASSPRPPGDSYEQYF